This TCR beta chain was sequenced in a study of beta chain features in type 1 diabetes. The sample holds a few counts of this clone. Expressed TCRB transcripts got sequenced, as all isolated RNA was reverse transcribed. Only in-frame clones appear in the TCRdb table, and some are missing; sequencing was by immunoSEQ multiplex PCR. The sample yields under 950,000 clones, about 17% seen once. The germline V gene encodes CDR1 SGHAT and CDR2 FQNNGV. The CDR3 is 15 amino acids. V lost 0 bases, J lost 3 bases, and 12 bases lay in between. This sequence joins TRBV11-2 and TRBJ2-7; a possible D gene is TRBD2 (5 bases). This sequence was found in a woman between 18 and 29 years old in good health. Sequenced: naive CD4+ T cells from blood. CDR3: CASSLDLRTFYEQYF. In nucleotides, the CDR3 is TGTGCCAGCAGCTTAGATCTCAGGACTTTCTACGAGCAGTACTTC.